These T cell receptor beta chains were read from a single sample in a study of blood T cell repertoires in COVID-19. Profiling relied on immunoSEQ multiplex PCR, and the TCRdb table lists in-frame clones only, not all of them. The table has about 490,000 clones, 80% to 90% seen once; the top ten hold approximately 3.2%. Specimen: peripheral blood. These receptors were collected from a human donor in a cohort sampled during active COVID-19. The CDR3 runs from the conserved cysteine through the conserved F or W. The D gene is left open where the match is weak. The listing skips clone size in some rows; elsewhere it reads once, few, many or a size class.

clone size	V gene	J gene	D gene	CDR3 DNA	CDR3 protein
-	TRBV4-2	TRBJ1-4	-	TGTGCCAGCAGCCGAGATGGGCCCAGCCCTAATGAAAAACTGTTTTTT	CASSRDGPSPNEKLFF
once	TRBV5-6	TRBJ2-5	-	TGTGCCAGCAGCTCATCCCCCGAGACCCAGTACTTC	CASSSSPETQYF
-	TRBV19	TRBJ1-2	-	TGTGCCAGTAGTATAGATGGGCAGGCTAACTATGGCTACACCTTC	CASSIDGQANYGYTF
-	TRBV11-2	TRBJ2-1	TRBD1	TGTGCCAGCAGCTTCCCGGGACAGGGAGGAGAGCAGTTCTTC	CASSFPGQGGEQFF
-	TRBV7-3	TRBJ1-2	-	TGTGCCAGCAGCCCGGACAGCAACTATGGCTACACCTTC	CASSPDSNYGYTF
once	TRBV7-3	TRBJ2-1	TRBD1	TGTGCCAGCAGCCCCGACAGGGGTGCCTACAATGAGCAGTTCTTC	CASSPDRGAYNEQFF
-	TRBV29-1	TRBJ1-1	-	TGCAGCGTCGACAAGAACACTGAAGCTTTCTTT	CSVDKNTEAFF
once	TRBV29-1	TRBJ2-2	-	TGCAGCGCCGGGAGGAACACCGGGGAGCTGTTTTTT	CSAGRNTGELFF
-	TRBV5-1	TRBJ2-1	TRBD2	TGCGCCAGCAGCCTCGGGACTAGCCATGAGCAGTTCTTC	CASSLGTSHEQFF
-	TRBV19	TRBJ2-2	-	TGTGCCAGTAGTATAGGACTCCCGAACACCGGGGAGCTGTTTTTT	CASSIGLPNTGELFF
-	TRBV7-9	TRBJ2-7	-	TGTGCCAGCAGCTCTCCAACAGGGACGGTCCGGGAGCAGTACTTC	CASSSPTGTVREQYF
once	TRBV15	TRBJ1-6	-	TGTGCCACCAGCAGAGAACAGGAGGGCTCACCCCTCCACTTT	CATSREQEGSPLHF
-	TRBV19	TRBJ2-1	TRBD2	TGTGCCAGTAGTATAGAGTTGTGGGGTAAGACTAGCGGGAGGTACAATGAGCAGTTCTTC	CASSIELWGKTSGRYNEQFF
-	TRBV5-8	TRBJ2-7	-	TGTGCCAGCAGCTTGCGTCTAGCAGCGCGACACGAGCAGTACTTC	CASSLRLAARHEQYF
few	TRBV6-4	TRBJ2-3	-	TGTGCCAGCAGTGGGAGGACAGATACGCAGTATTTT	CASSGRTDTQYF
once	TRBV28	TRBJ1-3	-	TGTGCCAGCAGTTTAACAGGGAGTCCTGGAAACACCATATATTTT	CASSLTGSPGNTIYF
-	TRBV19	TRBJ2-2	TRBD2	TGTGCCAGTAGTATTGCACTAGCGGGAGAGGGCGGGGAGCTGTTTTTT	CASSIALAGEGGELFF
once	TRBV14	TRBJ2-7	TRBD2	TGTGCCAGCAGCGTAGCGGGGACTCTCTCCTACGAGCAGTACTTC	CASSVAGTLSYEQYF
-	TRBV6-2/TRBV6-3	TRBJ1-4	-	TGTGCCAGCAGTTCGTGGTCCCGCGGTGAAAAACTGTTTTTT	CASSSWSRGEKLFF
-	TRBV28	TRBJ1-6	-	TGTGCCAGCACCGATTGGAGGTCACCCCTCCACTTT	CASTDWRSPLHF
-	TRBV6-6	TRBJ1-1	-	TGTGCCAGCAGTTACAACAGGCGAAGGGAGGGAGCTTTCTTT	CASSYNRRREGAFF
-	TRBV2	TRBJ2-5	TRBD2	TGTGCCAGCAGGACCCAACTCGGACTAGCGGCGCAAGAGACCCAGTACTTC	CASRTQLGLAAQETQYF